What follows is one TCR beta chain and its context. This sample is part of a study of blood T cell repertoires in COVID-19. The participants were between about 18 and 89 years old and came from 24 US areas. Before being deemed recovered, Cohort 3 donors had two negative PCRs, clearance, or symptom resolution. Germline-derived CDR1 and CDR2 are SGHRS and YFSETQ. The ends lost 7 bases at V and 7 bases at J; junction bases unmatched: 7. CDR3 size: 12 residues. Produced via immunoSEQ multiplex PCR; TCRdb's table is partial and in-frame only. Here the sample spans about 300,000 clones, 65% to 90% being singletons.

The chain recombines TRBV5-1 with TRBJ2-7; TRBD1 matches at 8 bases. Sequencing input: PBMCs or T cells enriched from blood (not recorded which). This TCR came from a man under 40 who had recovered from COVID-19. In nucleotides, the CDR3 is TGCGCCAGCTCGACAGGGGTGGGGGAGCAGTACTTC. The encoded protein is CASSTGVGEQYF.